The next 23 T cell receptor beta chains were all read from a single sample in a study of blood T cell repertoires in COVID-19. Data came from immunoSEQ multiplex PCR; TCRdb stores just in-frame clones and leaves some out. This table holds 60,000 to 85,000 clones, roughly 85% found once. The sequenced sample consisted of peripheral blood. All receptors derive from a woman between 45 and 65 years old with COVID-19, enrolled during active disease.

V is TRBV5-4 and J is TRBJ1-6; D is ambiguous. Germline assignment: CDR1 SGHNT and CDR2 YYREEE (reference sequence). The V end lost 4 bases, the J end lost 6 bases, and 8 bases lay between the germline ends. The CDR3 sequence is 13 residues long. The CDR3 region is CASSRTSNSPLHF. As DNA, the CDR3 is TGTGCCAGCAGCCGTACAAGTAATTCACCCCTCCACTTT.

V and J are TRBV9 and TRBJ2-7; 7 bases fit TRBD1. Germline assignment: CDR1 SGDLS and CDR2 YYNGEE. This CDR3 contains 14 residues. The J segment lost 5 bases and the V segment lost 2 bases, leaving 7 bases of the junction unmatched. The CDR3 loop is CASSVSWTGNEQYF. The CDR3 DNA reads TGTGCCAGCAGCGTTTCCTGGACAGGCAACGAGCAGTACTTC.

The CDR3 DNA is TGCGCCAGCAGCCGCCTTACTAGCGGGGATTACGAGCAGTACTTC. Translated: CASSRLTSGDYEQYF. The chain is built from TRBV5-1 and TRBJ2-7; 10 bases align to TRBD2. The germline gives CDR1 SGHRS, CDR2 YFSETQ. V lost 4 bases, J lost 4 bases, and 8 bases stayed unmatched. CDR3 size: 15 residues.

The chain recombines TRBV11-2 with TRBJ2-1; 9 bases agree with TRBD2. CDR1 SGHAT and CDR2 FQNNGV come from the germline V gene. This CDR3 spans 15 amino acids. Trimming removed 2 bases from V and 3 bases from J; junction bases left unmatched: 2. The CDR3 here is CASSLQREVYNEQFF. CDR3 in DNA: TGTGCCAGCAGCTTACAGCGGGAGGTCTACAATGAGCAGTTCTTC.

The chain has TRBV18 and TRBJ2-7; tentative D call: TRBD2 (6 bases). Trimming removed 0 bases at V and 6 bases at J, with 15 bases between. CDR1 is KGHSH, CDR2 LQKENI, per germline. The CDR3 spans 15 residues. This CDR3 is CASSPPRGSPSEQYF. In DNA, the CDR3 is TGTGCCAGCTCACCACCTCGGGGGAGTCCCTCCGAGCAGTACTTC.

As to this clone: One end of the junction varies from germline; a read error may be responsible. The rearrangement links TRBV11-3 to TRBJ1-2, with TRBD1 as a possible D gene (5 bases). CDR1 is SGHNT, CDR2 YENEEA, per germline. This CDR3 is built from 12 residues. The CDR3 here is CASSPYGGAPYF. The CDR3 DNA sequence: TGTGCCAGCAGCCCCTATGGCGGGGCGCCCTACTTC.

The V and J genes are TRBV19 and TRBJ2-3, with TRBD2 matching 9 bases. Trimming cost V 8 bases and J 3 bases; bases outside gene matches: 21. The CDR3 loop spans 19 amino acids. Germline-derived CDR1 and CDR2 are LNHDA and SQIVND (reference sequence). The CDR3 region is CASGRQGPSGKIWTDTQYF. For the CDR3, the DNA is TGTGCCAGTGGGAGACAGGGACCTAGCGGGAAGATATGGACAGATACGCAGTATTTT.

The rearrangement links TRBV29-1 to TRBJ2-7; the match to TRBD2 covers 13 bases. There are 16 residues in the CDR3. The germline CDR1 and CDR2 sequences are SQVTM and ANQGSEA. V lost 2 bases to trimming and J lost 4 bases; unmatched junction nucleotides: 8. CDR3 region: CSVERFRTSGSYEQYF. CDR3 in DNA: TGCAGCGTTGAAAGGTTTAGGACTAGCGGGAGTTACGAGCAGTACTTC.

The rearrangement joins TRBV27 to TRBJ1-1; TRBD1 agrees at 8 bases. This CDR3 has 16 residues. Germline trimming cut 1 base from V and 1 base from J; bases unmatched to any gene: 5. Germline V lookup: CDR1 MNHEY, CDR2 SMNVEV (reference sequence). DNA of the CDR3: TGTGCCAGCAGTTTATACACCGGGACAGGGAACACTGAAGCTTTCTTT. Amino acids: CASSLYTGTGNTEAFF.

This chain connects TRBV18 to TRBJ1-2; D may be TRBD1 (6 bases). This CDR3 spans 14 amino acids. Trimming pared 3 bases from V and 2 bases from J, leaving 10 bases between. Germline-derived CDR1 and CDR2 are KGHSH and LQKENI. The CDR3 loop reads CASSPGHKNYGYTF. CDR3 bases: TGTGCCAGCTCACCGGGACATAAGAACTATGGCTACACCTTC. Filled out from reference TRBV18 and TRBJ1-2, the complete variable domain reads NAGVMQNPRHLVRRRGQEARLRCSPMKGHSHVYWYRQLPEEGLKFMVYLQKENIIDESGMPKERFSAEFPKEGPSILRIQQVVRGDSAAYFCASSPGHKNYGYTFGSGTRLTVV.

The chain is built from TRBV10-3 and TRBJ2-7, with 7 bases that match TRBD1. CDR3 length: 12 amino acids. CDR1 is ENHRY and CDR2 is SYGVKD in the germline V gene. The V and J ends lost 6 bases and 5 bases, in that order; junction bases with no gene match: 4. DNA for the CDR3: TGTGCCATCAGCCTAACAGGGGACGAGCAGTACTTC. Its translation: CAISLTGDEQYF.

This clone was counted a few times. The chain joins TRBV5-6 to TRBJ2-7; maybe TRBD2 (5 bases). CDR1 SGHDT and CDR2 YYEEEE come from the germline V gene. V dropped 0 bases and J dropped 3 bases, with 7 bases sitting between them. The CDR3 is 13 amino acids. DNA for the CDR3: TGTGCCAGCAGCTTGGGCGGGTACTACGAGCAGTACTTC. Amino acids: CASSLGGYYEQYF.

The chain's CDR3 is CASSLLPSGRDTQYF. The DNA of the CDR3 is TGTGCCAGCAGCTTGTTGCCTAGCGGGCGGGATACGCAGTATTTT. V gene TRBV5-5 combines with J gene TRBJ2-3; 8 bases agree with TRBD2. V shed 1 base and J 6 bases; nucleotides not matched to a gene: 7. Germline V gives CDR1 SGHKS, CDR2 YYEKEE (reference sequence). The CDR3 covers 15 residues.

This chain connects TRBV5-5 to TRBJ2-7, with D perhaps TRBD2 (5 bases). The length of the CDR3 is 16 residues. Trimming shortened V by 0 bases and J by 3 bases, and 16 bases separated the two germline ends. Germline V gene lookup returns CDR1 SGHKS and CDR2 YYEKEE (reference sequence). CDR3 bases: TGTGCCAGCAGCTTGGAGCTAGCACGGGCAGACTACGAGCAGTACTTC. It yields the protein CASSLELARADYEQYF.

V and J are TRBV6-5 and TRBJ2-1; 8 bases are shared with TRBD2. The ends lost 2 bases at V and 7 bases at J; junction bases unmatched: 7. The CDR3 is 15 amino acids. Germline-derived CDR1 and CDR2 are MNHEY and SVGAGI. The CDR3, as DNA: TGTGCCAGCAGTTACCTCACAGCGGGAGTTAATGAGCAGTTCTTC. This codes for CASSYLTAGVNEQFF.

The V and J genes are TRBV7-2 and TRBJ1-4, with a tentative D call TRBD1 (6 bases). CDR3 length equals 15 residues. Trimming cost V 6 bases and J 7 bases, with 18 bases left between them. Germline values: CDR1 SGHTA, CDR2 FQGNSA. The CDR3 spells CASRQGAGVGEKLFF. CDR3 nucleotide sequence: TGTGCCAGCAGACAAGGCGCAGGGGTTGGTGAAAAACTGTTTTTT.

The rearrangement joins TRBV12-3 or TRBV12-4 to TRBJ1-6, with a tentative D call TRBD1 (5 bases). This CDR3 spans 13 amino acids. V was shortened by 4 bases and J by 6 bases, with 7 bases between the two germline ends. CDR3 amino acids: CASSSGFNSPLHF. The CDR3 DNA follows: TGTGCCAGCAGTTCAGGGTTTAATTCACCCCTCCACTTT.

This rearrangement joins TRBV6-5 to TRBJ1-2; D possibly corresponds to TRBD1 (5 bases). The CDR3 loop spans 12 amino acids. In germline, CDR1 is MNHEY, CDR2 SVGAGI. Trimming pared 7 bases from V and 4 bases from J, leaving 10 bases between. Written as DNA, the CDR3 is TGTGCCAGCACTCAGGGCGCCTATGGCTACACCTTC. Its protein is CASTQGAYGYTF.

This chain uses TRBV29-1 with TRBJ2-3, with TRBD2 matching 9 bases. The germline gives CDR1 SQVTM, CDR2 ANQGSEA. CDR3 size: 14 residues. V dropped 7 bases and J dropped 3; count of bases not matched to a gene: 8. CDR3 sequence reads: CSERGGRETDTQYF. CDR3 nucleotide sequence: TGCAGCGAAAGGGGCGGGAGGGAAACAGATACGCAGTATTTT.

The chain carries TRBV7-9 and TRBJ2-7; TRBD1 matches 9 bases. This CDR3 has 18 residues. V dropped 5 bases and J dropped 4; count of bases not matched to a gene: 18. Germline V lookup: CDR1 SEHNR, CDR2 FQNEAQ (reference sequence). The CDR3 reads CASSEPRDRDPFPYEQYF. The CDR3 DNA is TGTGCCAGCAGCGAACCCCGGGACAGGGATCCCTTTCCTTACGAGCAGTACTTC.

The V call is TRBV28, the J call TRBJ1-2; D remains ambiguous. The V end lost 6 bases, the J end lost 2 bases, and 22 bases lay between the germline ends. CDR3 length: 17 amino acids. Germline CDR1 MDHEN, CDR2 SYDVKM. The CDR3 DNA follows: TGTGCCAGCAGGGAGAGGCTTACGGGAGGGCCAAACTATGGCTACACCTTC. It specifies CASRERLTGGPNYGYTF.

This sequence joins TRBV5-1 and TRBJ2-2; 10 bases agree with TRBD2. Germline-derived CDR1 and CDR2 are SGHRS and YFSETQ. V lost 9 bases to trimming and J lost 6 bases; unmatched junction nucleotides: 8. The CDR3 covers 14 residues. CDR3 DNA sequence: TGCGCCACCATTCTAGCGGGAGTTCCCGGGGAGCTGTTTTTT. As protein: CATILAGVPGELFF.

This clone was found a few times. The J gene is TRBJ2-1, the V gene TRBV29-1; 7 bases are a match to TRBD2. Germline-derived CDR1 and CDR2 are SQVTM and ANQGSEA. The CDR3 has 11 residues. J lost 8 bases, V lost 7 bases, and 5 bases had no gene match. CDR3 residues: CSAGLVYEQFF. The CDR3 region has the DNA TGCAGCGCTGGACTAGTATATGAGCAGTTCTTC.